Listed below are T cell receptor beta chains from one sample, sequenced in a study of PD-L1 blockade in urothelial cancer. Method: immunoSEQ multiplex PCR; TCRdb's copy keeps in-frame clones and lacks some. This table holds about 53,000 clones, around nine tenths found once. Sequencing was performed on PBMCs, taken around atezolizumab (anti-PD-L1) treatment. These receptors originate from a woman aged 60 to 75 with urothelial cancer. CDR3s include the opening cysteine and the closing phenylalanine or tryptophan. A D gene is named only where the DNA matches it firmly. Size tells how often a clone was seen (once, few, many) or the class of an expanded clone, and some rows leave it out.

cdr3_aa cdr3_nt v_call d_call clone_size j_call
CAINTDRGGQPQHF TGTGCCATCAACACGGACAGGGGAGGACAGCCCCAGCATTTT TRBV10-3 TRBD1 - TRBJ1-5
CASSIDPLYEQYF TGTGCCAGTAGTATAGACCCCCTATACGAGCAGTACTTC TRBV19 - - TRBJ2-7
CASSISREDTQYF TGTGCCAGTAGTATATCGCGTGAAGATACGCAGTATTTT TRBV19 - - TRBJ2-3
CASSQDQLAGGSSYNEQFF TGTGCCAGCAGCCAAGATCAGTTAGCGGGCGGGAGCTCCTACAATGAGCAGTTCTTC TRBV4-2 TRBD2 - TRBJ2-1
CASSHAGSTDTQYF TGTGCCAGCAGCCACGCAGGGAGCACAGATACGCAGTATTTT TRBV5-6 - - TRBJ2-3
CASSQDLTGGRNEQFF TGTGCCAGCAGCCAAGATTTGACAGGGGGTCGCAATGAGCAGTTCTTC TRBV4-2 TRBD1 once TRBJ2-1
CASSVDRVGGNTGELFF TGTGCCAGCAGCGTAGACAGGGTCGGCGGGAACACCGGGGAGCTGTTTTTT TRBV9 - once TRBJ2-2
CASSRVRGNTEAFF TGTGCCAGCAGCCGAGTAAGGGGTAACACTGAAGCTTTCTTT TRBV4-2 - - TRBJ1-1
CASSEGVSGAYEQYF TGTGCCAGCAGTGAAGGGGTTAGCGGGGCCTACGAGCAGTACTTC TRBV2 TRBD2 few TRBJ2-7
CASSLNRASDEQFF TGTGCCAGCAGCTTGAACAGGGCCTCCGATGAGCAGTTCTTC TRBV5-4 - - TRBJ2-1
CASSPYLSGSSYNEQFF TGTGCCAGCAGCCCCTACCTTAGCGGGAGCTCCTACAATGAGCAGTTCTTC TRBV7-3 TRBD2 once TRBJ2-1
CASSEPKFYEQYF TGTGCCAGCAGTGAACCCAAATTCTACGAGCAGTACTTC TRBV6-1 - few TRBJ2-7
CASSQASGGTYEQYF TGCGCCAGCAGCCAAGCTAGCGGGGGAACCTACGAGCAGTACTTC TRBV4-3 TRBD2 - TRBJ2-7
CASSSHYEQYF TGTGCCAGCAGCTCACACTACGAGCAGTACTTC TRBV7-2 - - TRBJ2-7
CSVEDVLSLNTEAFF TGCAGCGTTGAAGATGTCCTAAGCCTAAACACTGAAGCTTTCTTT TRBV29-1 - - TRBJ1-1
CASSLFKRETQYF TGTGCCAGCAGTTTATTTAAGCGAGAGACCCAGTACTTC TRBV27 - - TRBJ2-5
CSVPSLGEGEEEQYF TGCAGCGTCCCAAGTCTCGGAGAAGGGGAGGAAGAGCAGTACTTC TRBV29-1 - - TRBJ2-7
CASSIGQGYEQYF TGTGCCAGTAGTATCGGACAGGGCTACGAGCAGTACTTC TRBV19 TRBD1 - TRBJ2-7
CAISEPGYEQYF TGTGCCATCAGTGAGCCGGGCTACGAGCAGTACTTC TRBV10-3 - - TRBJ2-7
CATSVSPPTGGYTF TGTGCCACCAGCGTATCCCCCCCCACGGGTGGCTACACCTTC TRBV15 - - TRBJ1-2
CAISENVGKREDNTGELFF TGTGCCATCAGTGAAAATGTCGGGAAGCGGGAGGATAACACCGGGGAGCTGTTTTTT TRBV10-3 TRBD2 - TRBJ2-2
CASSLGHATVPNYGYTF TGTGCCAGCAGCTTAGGCCACGCGACAGTGCCTAACTATGGCTACACCTTC TRBV13 - - TRBJ1-2
CASSIAGTGSEQFF TGTGCCAGCAGCATCGCCGGGACAGGATCCGAGCAGTTCTTC TRBV7-9 TRBD1 - TRBJ2-1
CASSPGAGPGNTIYF TGTGCCAGCTCACCAGGCGCAGGCCCTGGAAACACCATATATTTT TRBV18 - few TRBJ1-3
CASSPWTGRYEQYF TGTGCCAGCAGTCCCTGGACAGGGCGCTACGAGCAGTACTTC TRBV6-5 TRBD1 - TRBJ2-7
CASSVVQDSYGYTF TGTGCCAGCAGCGTAGTTCAGGATTCGTATGGCTACACCTTC TRBV9 - - TRBJ1-2
CASSDLTGPGETQYF TGCGCCAGCAGCGACCTGACAGGGCCGGGGGAGACCCAGTACTTC TRBV5-1 TRBD1 - TRBJ2-5
CASSLGLGSGANYGYTF TGTGCCAGCAGCTTGGGATTGGGTTCGGGGGCTAACTATGGCTACACCTTC TRBV5-6 - - TRBJ1-2
CASSLDGRMEAEAFF TGCGCCAGCAGCTTGGACGGCAGGATGGAGGCTGAAGCTTTCTTT TRBV5-1 - once TRBJ1-1
CASSWTGNYEQYF TGTGCCAGTAGTTGGACAGGGAACTACGAGCAGTACTTC TRBV19 TRBD1 - TRBJ2-7
CASSATGKHYEQYF TGTGCCAGCAGCGCAACAGGGAAACACTACGAGCAGTACTTC TRBV7-2 - - TRBJ2-7
CASSSGQGNYGYTF TGTGCCAGCAGCTCGGGACAGGGCAACTATGGCTACACCTTC TRBV7-2 TRBD1 - TRBJ1-2
CASRRFTGPRGAFF TGCGCCAGCAGAAGATTCACAGGGCCCCGGGGAGCTTTCTTT TRBV10-2 - - TRBJ1-1
CASSFSQGADETQYF TGTGCCAGCAGTTTCTCACAGGGGGCCGATGAGACCCAGTACTTC TRBV6-5 TRBD1 - TRBJ2-5
CASSPTGASSYNEQFF TGTGCCAGTAGTCCGACTGGCGCGAGCTCCTACAATGAGCAGTTCTTC TRBV19 - - TRBJ2-1
CASSLELATGETQYF TGTGCCAGCAGCTTGGAGTTGGCAACGGGGGAGACCCAGTACTTC TRBV5-6 - once TRBJ2-5
CASSLGGMNTEAFF TGTGCCAGCTCCCTAGGGGGTATGAACACTGAAGCTTTCTTT TRBV18 - - TRBJ1-1
CASSGGTGGPGELFF TGCGCCAGCAGTGGCGGAACGGGGGGGCCCGGGGAGCTGTTTTTT TRBV5-1 TRBD2 - TRBJ2-2
CASSPPELMNTEAFF TGTGCCAGCTCACCACCTGAACTGATGAACACTGAAGCTTTCTTT TRBV18 - once TRBJ1-1
CASSPEVATNEKLFF TGTGCCAGCAGTCCCGAGGTTGCAACTAATGAAAAACTGTTTTTT TRBV6-1 - - TRBJ1-4
CASSVSIGTADTQYF TGTGCCAGCAGTGTATCCATCGGGACAGCAGATACGCAGTATTTT TRBV25-1 TRBD1 - TRBJ2-3
CASSADREVGQPQHF TGTGCCAGCAGCGCGGACAGGGAGGTCGGTCAGCCCCAGCATTTT TRBV5-4 TRBD1 few TRBJ1-5